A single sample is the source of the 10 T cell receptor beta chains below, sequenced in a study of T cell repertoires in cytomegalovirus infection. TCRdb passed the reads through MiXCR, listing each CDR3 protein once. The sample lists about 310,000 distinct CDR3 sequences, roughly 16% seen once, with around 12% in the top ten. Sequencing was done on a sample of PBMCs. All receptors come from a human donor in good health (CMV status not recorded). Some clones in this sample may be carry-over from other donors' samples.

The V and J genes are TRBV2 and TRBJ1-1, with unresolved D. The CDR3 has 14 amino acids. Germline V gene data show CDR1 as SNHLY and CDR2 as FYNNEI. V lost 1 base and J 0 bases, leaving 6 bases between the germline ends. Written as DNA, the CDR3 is TGTGCCAGCAGTGAAGAGGGAATGAACACTGAAGCTTTCTTT. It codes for CASSEEGMNTEAFF.

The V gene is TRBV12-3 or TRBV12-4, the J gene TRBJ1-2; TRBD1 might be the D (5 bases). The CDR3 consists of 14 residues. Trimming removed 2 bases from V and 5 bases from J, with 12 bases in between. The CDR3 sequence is CASSLLSEGYGYTF. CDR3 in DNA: TGTGCCAGCAGTTTATTATCGGAGGGGTATGGCTACACCTTC.

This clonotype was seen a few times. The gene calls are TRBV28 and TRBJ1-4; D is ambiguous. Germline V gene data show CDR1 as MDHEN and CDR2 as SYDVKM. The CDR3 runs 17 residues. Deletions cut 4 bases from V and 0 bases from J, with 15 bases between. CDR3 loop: CASSSRRWAATNEKLFF. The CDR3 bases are TGTGCCAGCAGTTCGCGAAGATGGGCGGCAACTAATGAAAAACTGTTTTTT.

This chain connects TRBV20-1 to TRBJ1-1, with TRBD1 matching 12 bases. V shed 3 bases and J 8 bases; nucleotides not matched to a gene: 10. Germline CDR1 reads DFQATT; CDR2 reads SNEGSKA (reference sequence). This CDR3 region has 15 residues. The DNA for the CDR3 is TGCAGTGCTAGCCCGCCGGGACAGGGGGCTGGGGAAGCTTTCTTT. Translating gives CSASPPGQGAGEAFF.

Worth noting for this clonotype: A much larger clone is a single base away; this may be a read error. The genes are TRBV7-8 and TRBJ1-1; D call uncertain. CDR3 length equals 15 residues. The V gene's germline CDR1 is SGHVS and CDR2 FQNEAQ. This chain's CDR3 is CVSNAFKARNTEAFF. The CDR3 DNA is TGTGTCAGCAACGCCTTCAAGGCCAGGAACACTGAAGCTTTCTTT. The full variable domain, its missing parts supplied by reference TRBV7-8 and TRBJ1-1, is GAGVSQSPRYKVAKRGQDVALRCDPISGHVSLFWYQQALGQGPEFLTYFQNEAQLDKSGLPSDRFFAERPEGSVSTLKIQRTQQEDSAVYLCVSNAFKARNTEAFFGQGTRLTVV.

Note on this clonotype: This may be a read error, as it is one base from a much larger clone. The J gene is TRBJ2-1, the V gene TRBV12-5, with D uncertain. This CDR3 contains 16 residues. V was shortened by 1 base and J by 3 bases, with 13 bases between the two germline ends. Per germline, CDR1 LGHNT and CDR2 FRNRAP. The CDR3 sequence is CASGLGQEVGYNEQFF. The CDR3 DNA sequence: TGTGCTAGTGGTTTGGGCCAGGAAGTTGGCTACAATGAGCAGTTCTTC.

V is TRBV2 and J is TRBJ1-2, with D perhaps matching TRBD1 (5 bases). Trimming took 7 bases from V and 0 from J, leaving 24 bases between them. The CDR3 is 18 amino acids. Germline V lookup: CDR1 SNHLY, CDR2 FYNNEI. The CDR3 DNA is TGTGCCAGCACCTCAAGGGCAGGGTATAGGGCCGCTAACTATGGCTACACCTTC. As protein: CASTSRAGYRAANYGYTF. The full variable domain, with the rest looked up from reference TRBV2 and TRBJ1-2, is EPEVTQTPSHQVTQMGQEVILRCVPISNHLYFYWYRQILGQKVEFLVSFYNNEISEKSEIFDDQFSVERPDGSNFTLKIRSTKLEDSAMYFCASTSRAGYRAANYGYTFGSGTRLTVV.

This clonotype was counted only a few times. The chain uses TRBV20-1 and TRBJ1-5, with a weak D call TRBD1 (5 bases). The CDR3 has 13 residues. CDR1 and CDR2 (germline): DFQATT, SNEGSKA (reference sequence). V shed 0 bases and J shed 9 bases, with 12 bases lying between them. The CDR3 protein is CSARDSRGAPQHF. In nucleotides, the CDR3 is TGCAGTGCTAGAGATAGTCGGGGCGCGCCCCAGCATTTT.

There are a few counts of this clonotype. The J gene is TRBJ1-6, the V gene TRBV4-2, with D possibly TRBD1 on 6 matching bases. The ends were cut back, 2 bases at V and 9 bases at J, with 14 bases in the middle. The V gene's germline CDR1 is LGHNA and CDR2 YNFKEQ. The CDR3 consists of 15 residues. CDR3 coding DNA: TGTGCCAGCAGCCAACCAGGGGAACTCAGTTCACCCCTCCACTTT. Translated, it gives CASSQPGELSSPLHF.

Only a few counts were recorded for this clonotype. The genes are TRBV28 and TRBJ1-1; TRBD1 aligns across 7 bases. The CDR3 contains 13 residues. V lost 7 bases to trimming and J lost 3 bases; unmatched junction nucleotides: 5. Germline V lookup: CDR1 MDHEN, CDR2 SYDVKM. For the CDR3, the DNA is TGTGCCAGCACCGAAACAGGGGACACTGAAGCTTTCTTT. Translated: CASTETGDTEAFF. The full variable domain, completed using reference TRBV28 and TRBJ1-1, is DVKVTQSSRYLVKRTGEKVFLECVQDMDHENMFWYRQDPGLGLRLIYFSYDVKMKEKGDIPEGYSVSREKKERFSLILESASTNQTSMYLCASTETGDTEAFFGQGTRLTVV.